The clone carrying this TCR beta chain was observed many times. Its antigen is not identified. Template-switch 5'RACE cDNA synthesis added a 10-nucleotide unique molecular identifier. From the 5' RACE reads, TCRdb called clonotypes with MiXCR, one entry per CDR3 protein. The data contain around 58,000 distinct CDR3 sequences, about 3.4% of them singletons. It was from 2 million PBMCs stored at -80 C that the unsorted libraries were obtained. These data belong to a study of neurological immune-mediated disorders. General study findings and limits: When repertoires were grouped phylogenetically, those of 18 of 34 multiple sclerosis patients fell into one related-CDR3 cluster, a possible signature.

V was pared by 0 bases and J by 2 bases, with 8 bases between. CDR1 and CDR2 from the germline V gene are DFQATT and SNEGSKA (reference sequence). The CDR3 totals 14 residues. The chain couples TRBV20-1 to TRBJ2-1; no definite D call. The clonotype originates from a woman aged 60-75 years with multiple sclerosis. The sample comprised PBMCs. Written as DNA, the CDR3 is TGCAGTGCTAGAGAAATAGTAGCCTACAATGAGCAGTTCTTC. Translating gives CSAREIVAYNEQFF.